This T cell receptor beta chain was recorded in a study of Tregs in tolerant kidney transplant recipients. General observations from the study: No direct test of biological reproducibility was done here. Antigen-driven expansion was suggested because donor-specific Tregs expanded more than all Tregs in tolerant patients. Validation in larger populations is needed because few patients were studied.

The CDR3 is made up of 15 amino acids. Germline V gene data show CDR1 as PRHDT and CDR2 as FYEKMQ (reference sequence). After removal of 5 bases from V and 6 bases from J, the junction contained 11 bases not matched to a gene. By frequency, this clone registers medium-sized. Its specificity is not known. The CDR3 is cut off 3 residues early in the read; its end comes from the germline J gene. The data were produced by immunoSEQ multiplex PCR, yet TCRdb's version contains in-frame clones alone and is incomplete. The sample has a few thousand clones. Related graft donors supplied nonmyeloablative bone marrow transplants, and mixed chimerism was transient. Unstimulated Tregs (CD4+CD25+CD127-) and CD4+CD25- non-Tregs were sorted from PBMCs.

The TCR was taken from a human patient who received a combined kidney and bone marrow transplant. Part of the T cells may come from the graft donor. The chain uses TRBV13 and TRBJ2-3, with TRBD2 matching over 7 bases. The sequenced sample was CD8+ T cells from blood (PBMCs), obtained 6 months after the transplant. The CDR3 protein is CASSAGLEGWDTQYF. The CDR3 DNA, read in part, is TGTGCCAGCAGCGCAGGACTAGAGGGGTGGGATACG. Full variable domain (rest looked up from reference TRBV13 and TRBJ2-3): AAGVIQSPRHLIKEKRETATLKCYPIPRHDTVYWYQQGPGQDPQFLISFYEKMQSDKGSIPDRFSAQQFSDYHSELNMSSLELGDSALYFCASSAGLEGWDTQYFGPGTRLTVL.